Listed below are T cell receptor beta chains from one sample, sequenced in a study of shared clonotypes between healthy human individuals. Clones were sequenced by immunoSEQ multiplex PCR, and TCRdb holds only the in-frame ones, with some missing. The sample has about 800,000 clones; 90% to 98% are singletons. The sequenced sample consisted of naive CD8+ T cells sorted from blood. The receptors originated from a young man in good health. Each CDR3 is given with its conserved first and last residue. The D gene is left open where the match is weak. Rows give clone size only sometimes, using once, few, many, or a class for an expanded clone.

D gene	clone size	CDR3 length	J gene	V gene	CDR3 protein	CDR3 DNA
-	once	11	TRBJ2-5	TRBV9	CASSTGETQYF	TGTGCCAGCAGCACGGGGGAGACCCAGTACTTC
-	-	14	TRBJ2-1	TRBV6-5	CASSAISGYNEQFF	TGTGCCAGCAGTGCCATTAGTGGGTACAATGAGCAGTTCTTC
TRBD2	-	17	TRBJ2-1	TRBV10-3	CAISESREGRTVNEQFF	TGTGCCATCAGTGAGTCGAGGGAGGGCCGAACGGTGAATGAGCAGTTCTTC
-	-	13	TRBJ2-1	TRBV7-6	CASSSRSHNEQFF	TGTGCCAGCTCTAGCCGCTCCCACAATGAGCAGTTCTTC
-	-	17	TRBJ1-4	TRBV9	CASSEKGGAEPREKLFF	TGTGCCAGCAGCGAGAAAGGTGGAGCGGAACCGCGGGAAAAACTGTTTTTT
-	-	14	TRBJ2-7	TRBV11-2	CASSLTDWSYEQYF	TGTGCCAGCAGCTTAACTGACTGGTCCTACGAGCAGTACTTC
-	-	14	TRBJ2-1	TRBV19	CASSTGEGDEEQFF	TGTGCCAGTAGTACTGGAGAAGGGGACGAAGAGCAGTTCTTC
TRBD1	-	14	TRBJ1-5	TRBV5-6	CASSSTGLVQPQHF	TGTGCCAGCAGCTCGACAGGGTTGGTTCAGCCCCAGCATTTT
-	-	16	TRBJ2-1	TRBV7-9	CASSPGSGIAYNEQFF	TGTGCCAGCAGCCCCGGCTCGGGAATTGCCTACAATGAGCAGTTCTTC
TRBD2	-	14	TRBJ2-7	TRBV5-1	CASRAPGLAYEQYF	TGCGCCAGCAGGGCCCCGGGACTAGCCTACGAGCAGTACTTC
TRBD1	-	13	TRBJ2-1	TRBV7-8	CASTEGQYNEQFF	TGTGCCAGCACCGAGGGACAGTACAATGAGCAGTTCTTC
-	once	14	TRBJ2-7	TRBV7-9	CASSYPGANYEQYF	TGTGCCAGCAGCTATCCGGGAGCTAACTACGAGCAGTACTTC
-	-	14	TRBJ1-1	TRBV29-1	CSVEQRGYRTEAFF	TGCAGCGTTGAACAGCGTGGGTACCGCACTGAAGCTTTCTTT
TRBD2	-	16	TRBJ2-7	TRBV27	CASSLNAPSGLYEQYF	TGTGCCAGCAGTTTAAACGCGCCTAGCGGCCTATATGAGCAGTACTTC
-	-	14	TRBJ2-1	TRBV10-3	CAISESHGYNEQFF	TGTGCCATCAGTGAGTCTCATGGTTACAATGAGCAGTTCTTC
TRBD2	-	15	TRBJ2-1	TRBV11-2	CASSQLAGFYNEQFF	TGTGCCAGCAGCCAACTAGCGGGATTCTACAATGAGCAGTTCTTC
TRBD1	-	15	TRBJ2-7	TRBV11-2	CASSSGTGLNYEQYF	TGTGCCAGCAGCTCAGGGACAGGATTAAACTACGAGCAGTACTTC
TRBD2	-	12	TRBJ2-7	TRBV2	CAGGLALYEQYF	TGTGCCGGTGGACTAGCCCTCTACGAGCAGTACTTC
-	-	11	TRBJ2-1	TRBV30	CAWSVINEQFF	TGTGCCTGGAGTGTAATAAATGAGCAGTTCTTC
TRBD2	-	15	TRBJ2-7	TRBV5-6	CASSLGSSGPYEQYF	TGTGCCAGCAGCCTAGGGTCTAGCGGCCCCTACGAGCAGTACTTC
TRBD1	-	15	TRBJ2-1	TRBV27	CASSLATGAYNEQFF	TGTGCCAGCAGTTTAGCGACAGGGGCCTACAATGAGCAGTTCTTC
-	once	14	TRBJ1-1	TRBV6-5	CASSYGVLSTEAFF	TGTGCCAGCAGTTATGGGGTCTTGTCCACTGAAGCTTTCTTT
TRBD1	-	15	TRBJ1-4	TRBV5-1	CASSLRTQGFEKLFF	TGCGCCAGCAGCTTGCGTACACAGGGGTTTGAAAAACTGTTTTTT
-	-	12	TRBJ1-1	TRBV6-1	CAAHGGNTEAFF	TGTGCCGCCCACGGGGGGAACACTGAAGCTTTCTTT
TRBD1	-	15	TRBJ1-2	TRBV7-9	CASSSRTGGKDGYTF	TGTGCCAGCAGCTCCCGGACAGGGGGCAAGGATGGCTACACCTTC
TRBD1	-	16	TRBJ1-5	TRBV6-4	CASNFEGAVSNQPQHF	TGTGCCAGCAACTTCGAGGGGGCAGTTAGCAATCAGCCCCAGCATTTT
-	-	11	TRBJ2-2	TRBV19	CASSFYGELFF	TGTGCCAGTAGCTTCTACGGGGAGCTGTTTTTT
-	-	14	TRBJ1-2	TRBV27	CASSLSSSARGYTF	TGTGCCAGCAGTTTATCTTCTTCAGCGCGGGGCTACACCTTC
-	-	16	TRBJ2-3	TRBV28	CASSLETSYSLDTQYF	TGTGCCAGCAGTTTGGAGACTAGTTACTCACTAGATACGCAGTATTTT
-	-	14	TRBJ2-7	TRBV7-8	CASRDSDFSYEQYF	TGTGCCAGCAGGGACAGCGACTTTTCCTACGAGCAGTACTTC
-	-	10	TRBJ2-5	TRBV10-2	CASSAETQYF	TGCGCCAGCAGTGCGGAGACCCAGTACTTC
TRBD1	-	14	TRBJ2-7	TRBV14	CASSHWDREYEQYF	TGTGCCAGCAGTCACTGGGACAGGGAATACGAGCAGTACTTC
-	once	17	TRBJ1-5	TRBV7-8	CASSLGFLPVSNQPQHF	TGTGCCAGCAGCTTAGGGTTTTTACCAGTTAGCAATCAGCCCCAGCATTTT
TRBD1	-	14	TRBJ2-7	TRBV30	CACVNRGFSYEQYF	TGTGCCTGCGTAAACAGGGGGTTCTCCTACGAGCAGTACTTC
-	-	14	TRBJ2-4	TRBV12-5	CASGFAGSEGIQYF	TGTGCTAGTGGCTTTGCAGGGTCCGAGGGCATTCAGTACTTC
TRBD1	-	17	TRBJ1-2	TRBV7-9	CASSLAPGQTIEGSDHF	TGTGCCAGCAGCTTAGCACCGGGACAGACTATTGAAGGGAGTGATCACTTC
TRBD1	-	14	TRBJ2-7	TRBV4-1	CASSPRQGGYEQYF	TGCGCCAGCAGCCCGCGACAGGGGGGATACGAGCAGTACTTC
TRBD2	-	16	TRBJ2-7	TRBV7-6	CASSSGTSGRGHEQYF	TGTGCCAGCAGCTCCGGGACTAGCGGGAGGGGGCACGAGCAGTACTTC
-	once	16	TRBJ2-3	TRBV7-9	CASSYIGTGEADTQYF	TGTGCCAGCAGCTACATCGGGACTGGGGAGGCAGATACGCAGTATTTT
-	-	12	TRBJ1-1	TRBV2	CASSEIPSEAFF	TGTGCCAGCAGTGAAATCCCCTCTGAAGCTTTCTTT
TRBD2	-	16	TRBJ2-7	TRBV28	CASSFQREASSYEQYF	TGTGCCAGCAGTTTCCAGCGGGAGGCTTCGTCCTACGAGCAGTACTTC
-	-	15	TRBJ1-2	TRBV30	CALDYEGGWNYGYTF	TGTGCCCTAGACTACGAAGGGGGGTGGAACTATGGCTACACCTTC
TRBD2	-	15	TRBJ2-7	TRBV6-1	CASSEYASGSGEQYF	TGTGCCAGCAGTGAATATGCTAGCGGGAGTGGCGAGCAGTACTTC
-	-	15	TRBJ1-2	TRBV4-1	CASSPGDTSRYGYTF	TGCGCCAGCAGCCCGGGGGACACCTCTCGCTATGGCTACACCTTC
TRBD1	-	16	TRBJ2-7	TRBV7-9	CASSSPRQGVDYEQYF	TGTGCCAGCAGCTCCCCCCGACAGGGGGTAGACTACGAGCAGTACTTC
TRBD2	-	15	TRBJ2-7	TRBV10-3	CAISDGLGSSYEQYF	TGTGCCATCAGTGATGGACTAGGTAGCTCCTACGAGCAGTACTTC
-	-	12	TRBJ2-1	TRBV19	CASGPVNNEQFF	TGTGCCAGTGGACCAGTGAACAATGAGCAGTTCTTC
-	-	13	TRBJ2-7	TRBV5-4	CASSQTVPYEQYF	TGTGCCAGCAGCCAGACAGTCCCCTACGAGCAGTACTTC
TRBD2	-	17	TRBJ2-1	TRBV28	CASCKREGIGKYNEQFF	TGTGCCAGCTGTAAGCGGGAAGGGATTGGAAAATACAATGAGCAGTTCTTC
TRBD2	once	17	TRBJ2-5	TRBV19	CASSLRLAGGPSETQYF	TGTGCCAGTAGTCTAAGGTTAGCGGGAGGGCCTTCAGAGACCCAGTACTTC
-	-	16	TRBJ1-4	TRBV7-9	CASSLPTGQPNEKLFF	TGTGCCAGCAGCCTCCCCACAGGACAGCCTAATGAAAAACTGTTTTTT
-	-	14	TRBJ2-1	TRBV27	CASSRVTGIDEQFF	TGTGCCAGCAGTAGGGTTACAGGGATCGATGAGCAGTTCTTC
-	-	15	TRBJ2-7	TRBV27	CASSPRTGSSYEQYF	TGTGCCAGCAGCCCTCGGACGGGGAGCTCCTACGAGCAGTACTTC
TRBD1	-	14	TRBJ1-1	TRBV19	CASSGRQGLTEAFF	TGTGCCAGTAGTGGACGACAGGGTTTAACTGAAGCTTTCTTT
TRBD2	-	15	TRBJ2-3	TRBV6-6	CASSYIAGGADTQYF	TGTGCCAGCAGTTACATAGCGGGAGGAGCAGATACGCAGTATTTT
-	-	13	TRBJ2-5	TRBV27	CASSTDIQETQYF	TGTGCCAGCAGTACAGACATCCAAGAGACCCAGTACTTC
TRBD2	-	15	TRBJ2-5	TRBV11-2	CASSYALAEQETQYF	TGTGCCAGCAGCTACGCACTAGCGGAACAAGAGACCCAGTACTTC